Listed here are 23 T cell receptor beta chains from one sample, sequenced in a study of cytotoxic CD8 clonotypes in ibrutinib-treated CLL. Clones were read by immunoSEQ multiplex PCR, and TCRdb kept only the in-frame ones, dropping some. The sample includes tens of thousands of clones, almost 70% seen only once; the top ten take roughly half. The material was PBMCs, obtained after 24 months of ibrutinib treatment. All receptors come from a human donor with chronic lymphocytic leukemia.

The CDR3 here is CAWSEPTEWKVTEAFF. The CDR3 nucleotides read TGTGCCTGGAGTGAACCAACTGAATGGAAGGTCACTGAAGCTTTCTTT. This sequence joins TRBV30 and TRBJ1-1; D not resolved. Trimming removed 1 base from V and 4 bases from J, with 19 bases in between. Germline V gene lookup returns CDR1 GTSNPN and CDR2 SVGIG (reference sequence). The CDR3 is 16 amino acids.

The gene calls are TRBV28 and TRBJ1-2; D perhaps matches TRBD1 (5 bases). Deletions cut 3 bases from V and 4 bases from J, with 9 bases between. Germline CDR1 reads MDHEN; CDR2 reads SYDVKM. This CDR3 contains 13 residues. Here the CDR3 reads CASSFQGGYGYTF. CDR3 coding DNA: TGTGCCAGCAGTTTTCAGGGCGGCTATGGCTACACCTTC.

This clone has only one observation. This chain connects TRBV5-6 to TRBJ1-2; D might be TRBD1 (5 bases). The CDR3 spans 14 residues. The germline V gene encodes CDR1 SGHDT and CDR2 YYEEEE. Trimming stripped 4 bases from V and 8 bases from J, with 18 bases between. The CDR3 sequence is CASSPRVRGSGYTF. The CDR3 region has the DNA TGTGCCAGCAGCCCGCGCGTTAGGGGTTCCGGCTACACCTTC.

This sequence joins TRBV13 and TRBJ1-2; TRBD1 aligns across 10 bases. The CDR3 has 17 amino acids. Germline assignment: CDR1 PRHDT and CDR2 FYEKMQ (reference sequence). The J segment lost 6 bases and the V segment lost 4 bases, leaving 14 bases of the junction unmatched. CDR3 amino acids: CASSWRQGAVSRDGYTF. The CDR3 nucleotides are TGTGCCAGCAGCTGGCGACAGGGGGCCGTTTCTCGTGATGGCTACACCTTC.

The CDR3: CASSPQQGRETQYF. CDR3 DNA sequence: TGTGCCAGCTCACCTCAACAGGGTCGAGAGACCCAGTACTTC. The rearrangement joins TRBV18 to TRBJ2-5; maybe TRBD1 (6 bases). In germline, CDR1 is KGHSH, CDR2 LQKENI. The CDR3 sequence is 14 residues long. The V end was cut by 3 bases, the J end by 4 bases, with 12 bases between.

This chain uses TRBV1 with TRBJ2-2; TRBD1 reflects the table's D call only, with no check against the DNA. TRBV1 is a listed pseudogene. The length of the CDR3 is 17 residues. The chain's CDR3 is CTSSLGGEVYYTGELFF. The CDR3, as DNA: TGCACCAGCAGCCTAGGGGGCGAGGTGTATTACACCGGGGAGCTGTTTTTT.

This clone was seen more than once but under ten times. This chain connects TRBV28 to TRBJ1-2; 8 bases fit TRBD1. Germline assignment: CDR1 MDHEN and CDR2 SYDVKM. This CDR3 contains 13 residues. V was clipped by 9 bases and J by 12 bases; unmatched bases: 15. The CDR3 coding sequence is TGTGCCAGTACTGTGCAGGGGGCGAGGGAGGACACCTTC. Translating gives CASTVQGAREDTF.

V usage is TRBV4-2 and J usage is TRBJ2-1, with TRBD1 matching 7 bases. The CDR3 length is 15 residues. V shed 1 base and J 5 bases; nucleotides not matched to a gene: 5. The germline CDR1 and CDR2 sequences are LGHNA and YNFKEQ. CDR3 amino acids: CASSQVGGQNNEQFF. The DNA of the CDR3 is TGTGCCAGCAGCCAAGTAGGGGGCCAGAACAATGAGCAGTTCTTC.

This clone was observed a single time. The chain employs TRBV9 and TRBJ2-3; 8 bases are a match to TRBD2. CDR1 and CDR2 from the germline V gene are SGDLS and YYNGEE. The CDR3 is 15 residues long. The junction had 9 bases not matched to a gene; V was cut back by 4 bases and J by 5 bases. The CDR3 protein is CASSQRAGGIDTQYF. CDR3 DNA sequence: TGTGCCAGCAGCCAACGGGCGGGGGGAATAGATACGCAGTATTTT.

The J gene is TRBJ2-3, the V gene TRBV28, with 7 bases identical to TRBD1. The CDR3 extends over 14 amino acids. Germline-derived CDR1 and CDR2 are MDHEN and SYDVKM. V was pared by 6 bases and J by 8 bases, with 11 bases of the junction left unmatched. The CDR3 DNA sequence: TGTGCCAGCAGAATCGGCCTAGGGGGCACTACGCAGTATTTT. Encoded protein: CASRIGLGGTTQYF.

J is TRBJ1-1 and V is TRBV12-1; the table's TRBD1 call for D was not verified on the DNA. TRBV12-1 is a documented pseudogene. This CDR3 is built from 14 residues. CDR3 sequence (DNA): TGTGCCAGCAGCTACAACACAGAGAACACTGAAGCTTTCTTT. It yields the protein CASSYNTENTEAFF.

This clone was seen a few times. Distinct nucleotide sequences in the sample also encode this CDR3. This chain joins TRBV20-1 and TRBJ2-5, with D hard to call. The V and J ends lost 3 bases and 5 bases respectively, with 7 bases between them. The CDR3 loop spans 11 amino acids. Germline V CDR1 and CDR2: DFQATT, SNEGSKA (reference sequence). The CDR3 DNA reads as TGCAGTGCTAGGGGTGGGGAGACCCAGTACTTC. It codes for CSARGGETQYF.

The chain uses TRBV7-9 and TRBJ2-7; TRBD2 agrees at 11 bases. The germline V gene encodes CDR1 SEHNR and CDR2 FQNEAQ (reference sequence). The CDR3 is 17 residues long. J gave up 0 bases and V 1 base, and 5 bases lay outside the gene matches. The CDR3 DNA reads TGTGCCAGCAGCTTAGAAGGGACTAGCGGAAGCTCCTACGAGCAGTACTTC. Translation gives CASSLEGTSGSSYEQYF.

V is TRBV11-2 and J is TRBJ2-7; D not resolved. Germline V lookup: CDR1 SGHAT, CDR2 FQNNGV. V lost 2 bases and J 3 bases, leaving 2 bases between the germline ends. The CDR3 consists of 11 residues. CDR3 sequence: CASSLIYEQYF. The CDR3 coding sequence is TGTGCCAGCAGCTTAATCTACGAGCAGTACTTC.

The chain is built from TRBV6-1 and TRBJ2-3, with 7 bases fitting TRBD1. Losses at the gene ends were 7 bases for V and 4 bases for J; bases not matched to a gene: 8. Germline V gene sequence: CDR1 MNHNS, CDR2 SASEGT. This CDR3 is built from 14 residues. The CDR3 bases are TGTGCCAGCAAGCAGACAGGGAGTGCAGATACGCAGTATTTT. Residues: CASKQTGSADTQYF.

In its sample, this clone was seen once. The J gene is TRBJ2-1, the V gene TRBV5-4; possibly TRBD1 for D (6 bases). The germline gives CDR1 SGHNT, CDR2 YYREEE (reference sequence). The V end was cut by 1 base, the J end by 1 base, with 12 bases between. The CDR3 extends over 16 amino acids. As DNA, the CDR3 is TGTGCCAGCAGCTTGCCACAGGGCGGGTCCTACAATGAGCAGTTCTTC. Amino acids: CASSLPQGGSYNEQFF.

In this sample, this clone turned up a few times. V and J are TRBV11-2 and TRBJ2-7, with D possibly being TRBD2 (6 bases). Germline V CDR1 and CDR2: SGHAT, FQNNGV. This CDR3 is built from 12 residues. Trimming left V 0 bases short and J 12 bases short, with 12 bases between. CDR3: CASSLDRGIRYF. CDR3 nucleotide sequence: TGTGCCAGCAGCTTAGATCGGGGGATTCGGTACTTC.

The chain recombines TRBV5-4 with TRBJ1-1; D possibly corresponds to TRBD1 (5 bases). The CDR3 is 12 amino acids. V shed 1 base and J shed 4 bases, with 5 bases lying between them. Germline V gives CDR1 SGHNT, CDR2 YYREEE (reference sequence). CDR3 residues: CASSLRGTEAFF. The CDR3, as DNA: TGTGCCAGCAGCTTGAGGGGCACTGAAGCTTTCTTT.

The rearrangement uses TRBV5-6 and TRBJ2-7, with 11 bases that match TRBD1. Germline-derived CDR1 and CDR2 are SGHDT and YYEEEE. J gave up 6 bases and V 2 bases, and 4 bases lay outside the gene matches. This CDR3 spans 14 amino acids. CDR3 bases: TGTGCCAGCAGCTTTGGACAGGGGGCAGGCGAGCAGTACTTC. Its protein is CASSFGQGAGEQYF. The full variable domain, in which reference TRBV5-6 and TRBJ2-7 provide the parts outside the CDR3, is DAGVTQSPTHLIKTRGQQVTLRCSPKSGHDTVSWYQQALGQGPQFIFQYYEEEERQRGNFPDRFSGHQFPNYSSELNVNALLLGDSALYLCASSFGQGAGEQYFGPGTRLTVT.

The V gene is TRBV2, the J gene TRBJ1-5, with 7 bases that match TRBD1. The CDR3 is made up of 12 amino acids. With V trimmed by 10 bases and J by 3 bases, 3 bases remained unmatched. Germline V gene lookup returns CDR1 SNHLY and CDR2 FYNNEI. The CDR3: CAIGTANQPQHF. CDR3 coding DNA: TGTGCCATAGGGACAGCCAATCAGCCCCAGCATTTT.

This clone showed up just once. This chain links TRBV28 with TRBJ2-1; 7 nucleotides line up with TRBD2. The CDR3 sequence is 15 residues long. The V segment lost 7 bases and the J segment 1 base; nucleotides outside the gene matches: 7. Germline CDR1 and CDR2: MDHEN and SYDVKM. The CDR3 loop reads CASTLRGVSYNEQFF. CDR3 DNA: TGTGCCAGCACCTTACGGGGGGTTTCCTACAATGAGCAGTTCTTC.

The V gene is TRBV6-5, the J gene TRBJ2-1; 14 nucleotides line up with TRBD2. Per germline, CDR1 MNHEY and CDR2 SVGAGI. After removal of 6 bases from V and 4 bases from J, the junction contained 2 bases not matched to a gene. This CDR3 comprises 15 residues. The CDR3 region has the DNA TGTGCCAGCAGCCGGACTAGCGGGGGGTACAATGAGCAGTTCTTC. Residues: CASSRTSGGYNEQFF.

The V and J genes are TRBV19 and TRBJ2-3, with D perhaps matching TRBD2 (6 bases). The germline V gene has CDR1 LNHDA and CDR2 SQIVND (reference sequence). This CDR3 is built from 15 residues. Trimming cost V 7 bases and J 2 bases, with 16 bases left between them. The CDR3 DNA sequence: TGTGCCAGTACCGGGGGTCACGGGATCACAGATACGCAGTATTTT. This sequence encodes CASTGGHGITDTQYF.